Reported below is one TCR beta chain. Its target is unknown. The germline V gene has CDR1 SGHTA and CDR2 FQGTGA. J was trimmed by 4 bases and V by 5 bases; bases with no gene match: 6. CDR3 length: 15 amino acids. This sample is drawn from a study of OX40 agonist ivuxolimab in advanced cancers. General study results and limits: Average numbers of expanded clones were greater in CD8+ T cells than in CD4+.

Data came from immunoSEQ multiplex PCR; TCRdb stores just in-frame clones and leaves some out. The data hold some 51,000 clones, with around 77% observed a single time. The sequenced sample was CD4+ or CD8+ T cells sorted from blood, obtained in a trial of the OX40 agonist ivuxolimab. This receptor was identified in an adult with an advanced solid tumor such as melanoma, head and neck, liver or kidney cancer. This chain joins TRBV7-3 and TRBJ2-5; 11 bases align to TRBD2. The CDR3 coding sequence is TGTGCCAGCAGCGCACTAGCGGGAGTTAGAGAGACCCAGTACTTC. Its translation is CASSALAGVRETQYF.